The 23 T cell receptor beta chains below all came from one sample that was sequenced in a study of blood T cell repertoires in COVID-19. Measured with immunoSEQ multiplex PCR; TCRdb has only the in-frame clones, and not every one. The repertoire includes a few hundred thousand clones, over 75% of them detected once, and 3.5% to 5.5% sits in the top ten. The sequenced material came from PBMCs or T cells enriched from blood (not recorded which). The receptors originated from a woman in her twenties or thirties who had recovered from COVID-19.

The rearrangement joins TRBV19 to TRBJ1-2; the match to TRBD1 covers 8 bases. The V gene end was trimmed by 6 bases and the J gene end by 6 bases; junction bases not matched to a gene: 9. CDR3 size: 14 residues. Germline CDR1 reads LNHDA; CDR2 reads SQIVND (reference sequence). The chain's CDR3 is CASRREDRAHGYTF. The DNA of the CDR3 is TGTGCCAGTAGGAGGGAGGACAGGGCGCATGGCTACACCTTC.

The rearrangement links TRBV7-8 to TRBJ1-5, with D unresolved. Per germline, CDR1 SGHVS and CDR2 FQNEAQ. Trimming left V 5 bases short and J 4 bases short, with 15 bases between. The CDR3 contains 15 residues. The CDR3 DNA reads TGTGCCAGCAGCCGTGGGAGGGTTGGAAATCAGCCCCAGCATTTT. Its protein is CASSRGRVGNQPQHF.

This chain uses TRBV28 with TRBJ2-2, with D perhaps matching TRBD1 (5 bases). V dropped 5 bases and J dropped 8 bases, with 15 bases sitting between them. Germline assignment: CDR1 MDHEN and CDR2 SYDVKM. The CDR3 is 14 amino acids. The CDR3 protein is CASSPQTVLGELFF. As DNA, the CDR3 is TGTGCCAGCAGTCCTCAGACAGTGCTTGGGGAGCTGTTTTTT.

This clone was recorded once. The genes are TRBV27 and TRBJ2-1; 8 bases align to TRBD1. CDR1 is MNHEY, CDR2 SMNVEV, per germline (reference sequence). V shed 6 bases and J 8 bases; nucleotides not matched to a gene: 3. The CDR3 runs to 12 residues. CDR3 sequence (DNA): TGTGCCAGCAGCAGACAGGGGCATGAGCAGTTCTTC. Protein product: CASSRQGHEQFF.

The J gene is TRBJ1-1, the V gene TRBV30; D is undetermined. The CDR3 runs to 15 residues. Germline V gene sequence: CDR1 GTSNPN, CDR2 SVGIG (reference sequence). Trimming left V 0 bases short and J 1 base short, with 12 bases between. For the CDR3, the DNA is TGTGCCTGGAGTGTAGGGCGGGCAGGGAACACTGAAGCTTTCTTT. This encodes CAWSVGRAGNTEAFF.

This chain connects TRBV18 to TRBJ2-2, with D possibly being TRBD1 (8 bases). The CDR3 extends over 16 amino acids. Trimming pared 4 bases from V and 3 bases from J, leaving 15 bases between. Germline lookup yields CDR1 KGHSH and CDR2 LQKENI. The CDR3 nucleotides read TGTGCCAGCTCACAGCGGACAGGGAGGGACACCGGGGAGCTGTTTTTT. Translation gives CASSQRTGRDTGELFF. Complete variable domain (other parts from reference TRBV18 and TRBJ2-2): NAGVMQNPRHLVRRRGQEARLRCSPMKGHSHVYWYRQLPEEGLKFMVYLQKENIIDESGMPKERFSAEFPKEGPSILRIQQVVRGDSAAYFCASSQRTGRDTGELFFGEGSRLTVL.

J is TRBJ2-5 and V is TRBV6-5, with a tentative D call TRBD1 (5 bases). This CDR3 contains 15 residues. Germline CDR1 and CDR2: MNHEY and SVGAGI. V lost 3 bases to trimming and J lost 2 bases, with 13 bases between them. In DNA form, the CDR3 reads TGTGCCAGCAGTTATTCGTCCGACAGACAAGAGACCCAGTACTTC. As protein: CASSYSSDRQETQYF.

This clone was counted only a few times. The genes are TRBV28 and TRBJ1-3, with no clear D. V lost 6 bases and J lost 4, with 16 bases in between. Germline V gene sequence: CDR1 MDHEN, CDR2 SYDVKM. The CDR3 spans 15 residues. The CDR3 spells CASSRPQLAGNTIYF. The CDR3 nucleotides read TGTGCCAGCAGCCGTCCCCAGTTGGCCGGAAACACCATATATTTT.

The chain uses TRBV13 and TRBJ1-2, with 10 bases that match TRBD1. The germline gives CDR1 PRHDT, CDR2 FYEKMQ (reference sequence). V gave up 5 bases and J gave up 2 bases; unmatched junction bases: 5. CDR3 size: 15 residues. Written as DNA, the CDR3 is TGTGCCAGCAGCCCCCGGACAGGGGGGAACTATGGCTACACCTTC. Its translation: CASSPRTGGNYGYTF.

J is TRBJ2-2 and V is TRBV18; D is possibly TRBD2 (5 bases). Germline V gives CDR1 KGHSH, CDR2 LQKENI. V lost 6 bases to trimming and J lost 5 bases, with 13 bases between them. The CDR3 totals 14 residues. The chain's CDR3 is CASSPLGVTGELFF. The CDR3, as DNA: TGTGCCAGCTCCCCCTTGGGAGTTACCGGGGAGCTGTTTTTT. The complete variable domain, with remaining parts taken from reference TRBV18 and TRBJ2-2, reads NAGVMQNPRHLVRRRGQEARLRCSPMKGHSHVYWYRQLPEEGLKFMVYLQKENIIDESGMPKERFSAEFPKEGPSILRIQQVVRGDSAAYFCASSPLGVTGELFFGEGSRLTVL.

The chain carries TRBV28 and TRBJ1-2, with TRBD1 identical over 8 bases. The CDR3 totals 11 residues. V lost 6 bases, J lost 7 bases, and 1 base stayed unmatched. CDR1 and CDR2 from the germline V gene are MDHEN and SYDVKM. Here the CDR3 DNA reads TGTGCCAGCAGCGGGACAGGTGGCTACACCTTC. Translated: CASSGTGGYTF.

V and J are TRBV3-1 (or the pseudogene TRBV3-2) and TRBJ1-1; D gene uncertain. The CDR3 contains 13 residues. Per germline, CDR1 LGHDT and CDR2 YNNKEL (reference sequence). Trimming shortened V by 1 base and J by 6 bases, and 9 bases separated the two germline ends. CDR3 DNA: TGTGCCAGCAGCCAAGGGCTGAAAGCTGAAGCTTTCTTT. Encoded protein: CASSQGLKAEAFF.

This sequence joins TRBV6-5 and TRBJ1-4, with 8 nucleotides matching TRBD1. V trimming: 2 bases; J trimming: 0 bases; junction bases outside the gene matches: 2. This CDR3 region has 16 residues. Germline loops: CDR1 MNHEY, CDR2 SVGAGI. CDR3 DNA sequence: TGTGCCAGCAGTTACGGACAGGGACCAACTAATGAAAAACTGTTTTTT. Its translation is CASSYGQGPTNEKLFF.

CDR3 amino acids: CAISESRDREGAFF. DNA for the CDR3: TGTGCCATCAGTGAGTCGAGGGACAGGGAAGGAGCTTTCTTT. This chain links TRBV10-3 with TRBJ1-1, with TRBD1 matching over 9 bases. The CDR3 covers 14 residues. Germline CDR1 ENHRY, CDR2 SYGVKD. V lost 0 bases to trimming and J lost 10 bases; unmatched junction nucleotides: 6.

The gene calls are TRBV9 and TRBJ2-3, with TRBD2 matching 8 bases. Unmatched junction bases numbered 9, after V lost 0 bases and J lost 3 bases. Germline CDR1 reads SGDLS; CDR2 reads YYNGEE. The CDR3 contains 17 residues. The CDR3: CASSVATWSGGTDTQYF. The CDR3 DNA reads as TGTGCCAGCAGCGTAGCTACATGGAGCGGGGGAACAGATACGCAGTATTTT. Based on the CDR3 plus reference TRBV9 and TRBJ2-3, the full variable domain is DSGVTQTPKHLITATGQRVTLRCSPRSGDLSVYWYQQSLDQGLQFLIQYYNGEERAKGNILERFSAQQFPDLHSELNLSSLELGDSALYFCASSVATWSGGTDTQYFGPGTRLTVL.

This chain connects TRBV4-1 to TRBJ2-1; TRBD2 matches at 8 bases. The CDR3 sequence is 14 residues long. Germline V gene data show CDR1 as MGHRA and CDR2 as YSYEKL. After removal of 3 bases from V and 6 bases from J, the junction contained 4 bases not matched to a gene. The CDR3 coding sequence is TGCGCCAGCAGCCAGGGGGGACTAGTCAATGAGCAGTTCTTC. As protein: CASSQGGLVNEQFF.

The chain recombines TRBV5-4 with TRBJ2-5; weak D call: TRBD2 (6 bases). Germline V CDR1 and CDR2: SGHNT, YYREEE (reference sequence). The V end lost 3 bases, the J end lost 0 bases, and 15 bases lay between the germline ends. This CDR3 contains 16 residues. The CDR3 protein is CASSSRDRLYQETQYF. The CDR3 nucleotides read TGTGCCAGCAGCTCGCGGGACCGTCTGTACCAAGAGACCCAGTACTTC.

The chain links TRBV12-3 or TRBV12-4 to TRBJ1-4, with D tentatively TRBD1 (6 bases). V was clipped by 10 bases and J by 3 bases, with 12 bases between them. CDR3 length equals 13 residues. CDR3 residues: CATRTVPNEKLFF. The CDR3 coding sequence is TGTGCCACCAGGACAGTACCTAATGAAAAACTGTTTTTT.

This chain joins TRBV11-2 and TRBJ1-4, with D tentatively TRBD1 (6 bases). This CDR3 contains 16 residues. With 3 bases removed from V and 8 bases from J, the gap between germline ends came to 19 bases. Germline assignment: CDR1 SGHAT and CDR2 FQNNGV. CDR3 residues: CASSLSSGTSKEKLFF. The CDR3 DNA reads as TGTGCCAGCAGCTTGAGTTCCGGGACATCAAAAGAAAAACTGTTTTTT.

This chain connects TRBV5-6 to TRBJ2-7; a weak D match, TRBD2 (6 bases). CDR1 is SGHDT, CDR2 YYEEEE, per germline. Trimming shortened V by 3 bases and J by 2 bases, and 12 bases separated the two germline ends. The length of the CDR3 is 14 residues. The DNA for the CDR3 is TGTGCCAGCAGCTACGGGACTCCCGCCTACGAGCAGTACTTC. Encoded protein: CASSYGTPAYEQYF.

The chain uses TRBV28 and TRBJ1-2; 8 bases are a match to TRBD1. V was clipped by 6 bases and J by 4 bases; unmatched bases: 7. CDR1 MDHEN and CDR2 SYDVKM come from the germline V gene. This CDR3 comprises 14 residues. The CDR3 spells CASRGQGMIYGYTF. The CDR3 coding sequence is TGTGCCAGCAGAGGACAGGGTATGATCTATGGCTACACCTTC.

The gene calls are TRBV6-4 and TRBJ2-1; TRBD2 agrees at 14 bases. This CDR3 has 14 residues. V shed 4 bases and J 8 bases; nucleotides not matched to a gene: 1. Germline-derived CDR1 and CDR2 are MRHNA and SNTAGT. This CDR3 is CASSGLAGGHEQFF. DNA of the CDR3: TGTGCCAGCAGTGGACTAGCGGGGGGGCATGAGCAGTTCTTC.

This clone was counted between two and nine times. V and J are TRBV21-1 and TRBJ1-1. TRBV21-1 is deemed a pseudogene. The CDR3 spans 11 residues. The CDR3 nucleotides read TGTGCCAGCAGCCTAGAGGGCGAAGCTTTCTTT. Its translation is CASSLEGEAFF.